This is a list of T cell receptor beta chains from one sample in a study of T cells in Graves' hyperthyroidism and ophthalmopathy. In TCRdb, the multiplex PCR reads were re-called with MiXCR into one record per CDR3 protein. The table includes approximately 400,000 distinct CDR3 sequences, 13% detected once. The sample was blood. Source of these receptors: a man aged 30 to 39 with Graves' hyperthyroidism that later progressed to Graves' ophthalmopathy. Both conserved end residues are part of each CDR3. D genes are given only for firm matches. Clone size is not always given. Where it is, it says once, few, many or a class for expanded clones.

v_gene	d_gene	abundance	j_gene	CDR3nt	CDR3aa
TRBV3-1	TRBD1	-	TRBJ1-2	TGTGCCAGCAGCCTCCGGACAGGGGGCCACTATGGCTACACCTTC	CASSLRTGGHYGYTF
TRBV20-1	TRBD1	-	TRBJ1-6	TGCAGTGCTCGATACGGGACAGGGAGTTCGGGCTATAATTCACCCCTCCACTTT	CSARYGTGSSGYNSPLHF
TRBV4-1	-	-	TRBJ1-4	TGCGCCAGCAGACTACAGGGAGGTAATGAAAAACTGTTTTTT	CASRLQGGNEKLFF
TRBV2	-	many	TRBJ1-1	TGTGCCAGCAGTGGGGGGGGGCTATCGAACACTGAAGCTTTCTTT	CASSGGGLSNTEAFF
TRBV5-5	TRBD1	many	TRBJ2-5	TGTGCCAGCAGCTTGCGCGCAGGGGGTCGAGAGACCCAGTACTTC	CASSLRAGGRETQYF
TRBV5-6	-	few	TRBJ1-2	TGTGCCAGCTCGGTTGGGAGTTCACCTTCTGGCTATGGCTACACCTTC	CASSVGSSPSGYGYTF
TRBV28	-	many	TRBJ1-6	TGTGCCAGCAGGCCAAGGGGGTTTTCCTATAATTCACCCCTCCACTTT	CASRPRGFSYNSPLHF
TRBV28	-	many	TRBJ1-1	TGTGCCATCGGTACGGGGAGGTACACTGAAGCTTTCTTT	CAIGTGRYTEAFF
TRBV2	TRBD1	many	TRBJ1-5	TGTGCCAGCAGTGGGGGACAGGCCTATCAGCCCCAGCATTTT	CASSGGQAYQPQHF
TRBV14	TRBD1	many	TRBJ2-7	TGTGCCAGCAGCCAGGTCGACAGGGGAGAGCAGTACTTC	CASSQVDRGEQYF
TRBV3-1	TRBD2	many	TRBJ2-5	TGTGCCAGCAACCCAGGACTAGCGCACCAAGAGACCCAGTACTTC	CASNPGLAHQETQYF
TRBV24-1	TRBD2	-	TRBJ2-3	TGTGCCACCAGTGATCCTCGGACTAGCGGGGGGGCCTTAGATACGCAGTATTTT	CATSDPRTSGGALDTQYF
TRBV12-3/TRBV12-4	-	many	TRBJ1-2	TGTGCCAGCAGTTTTTTGAACTATGGCTACACCTTC	CASSFLNYGYTF
TRBV3-1	TRBD1	few	TRBJ2-7	TGTGCCAGCAGCCCCCGGGACAGGGGCCCCTACGAGCAGTACTTC	CASSPRDRGPYEQYF
TRBV20-1	TRBD1	few	TRBJ1-1	TGCAGTGCTACACGGACAGGGCGAACTGAAGCTTTCTTT	CSATRTGRTEAFF
TRBV6-1	-	-	TRBJ1-5	TGTGCCAGCAGCTCCGGGGCCCTGCAGCCCCAGCATTTT	CASSSGALQPQHF
TRBV20-1	-	many	TRBJ1-2	TGCAGTGCTACGCCCGGGGAGATCCTCTATGGCTACACCTTC	CSATPGEILYGYTF
TRBV6-2/TRBV6-3	TRBD2	-	TRBJ2-3	TGTGCCAGCTCTCTAGCGGGGGCTGCCACGTATACGCAGTATTTT	CASSLAGAATYTQYF
TRBV15	TRBD1	many	TRBJ1-2	TGTGCCACCAGCTACCGGGACAGGGATGACTATGGCTACACCTTC	CATSYRDRDDYGYTF
TRBV30	-	many	TRBJ2-2	TGTGCCTGGAGGAATAACGGGGAGCTGTTTTTT	CAWRNNGELFF
TRBV3-1	TRBD2	-	TRBJ2-1	TGTGCCAGCACCAACCTCCCCGGGGGGTCGTACAATGAGCAGTTCTTC	CASTNLPGGSYNEQFF
TRBV24-1	-	many	TRBJ1-5	TGTGCCACCAGTGATTCCGCACGGGGTTTTCGCCAGCCCCAGCATTTT	CATSDSARGFRQPQHF
TRBV6-6	TRBD2	many	TRBJ2-2	TGTGCCAGCAGTTACGGACTAGCGGGGGGGCCTATCACCGGGGAGCTGTTTTTT	CASSYGLAGGPITGELFF
TRBV2	TRBD1	many	TRBJ1-2	TGTGCCAGCAGTGGACAGGGTGTGGGTGGCTACACCTTC	CASSGQGVGGYTF
TRBV12-3/TRBV12-4	TRBD2	many	TRBJ2-2	TGTGCCAGCAGTCCTACGGGGGGGCTCGGCGGGGAGCTGTTTTTT	CASSPTGGLGGELFF
TRBV6-1	-	many	TRBJ1-1	TGTGCCAGCAGTCCAGAAGGGAACACTGAAGCTTTCTTT	CASSPEGNTEAFF
TRBV20-1	-	many	TRBJ2-3	TGCAGTGCTTCCAGGGGGGGTACGCAGTATTTT	CSASRGGTQYF
TRBV5-5	-	many	TRBJ2-5	TGTGCCAGCTCTGCCTTGTTTGAGACCCAGTACTTC	CASSALFETQYF
TRBV5-5	-	few	TRBJ2-5	TGTGCCAGCAGCTTGCTGGCAGGGCCCAGGTCCCAGTACTTC	CASSLLAGPRSQYF
TRBV9	-	few	TRBJ1-5	TGTGCCAGCAGCGTAGGTGTGGGGAGCAATCAGCCCCAGCATTTT	CASSVGVGSNQPQHF
TRBV6-1	TRBD1	-	TRBJ2-5	TGTGCCAGCAGGCTCACAGGGGCGGAGACCCAGTACTTC	CASRLTGAETQYF
TRBV20-1	-	many	TRBJ2-7	TGCAGTGCTAGAGATAAAGGGGTAGCCCTCCTCTACGAGCAGTACTTC	CSARDKGVALLYEQYF
TRBV5-1	-	-	TRBJ1-2	TGCGCCAGCAGCTCCGACAGGCTCAGGGGCACCTTC	CASSSDRLRGTF
TRBV10-2	-	few	TRBJ1-1	TGCGCCAGCAGTGACCAGTCTCACATGGACACTGAAGCTTTCTTT	CASSDQSHMDTEAFF
TRBV19	-	-	TRBJ1-5	TGTGCCAGTAAACCCTGTGGGAATCAGCCCCAGCATTTT	CASKPCGNQPQHF
TRBV19	-	-	TRBJ1-6	TGTGCCAGTAATACAGGGCCCTATAATTCACCCCTCCACTTT	CASNTGPYNSPLHF
TRBV4-2	TRBD1	-	TRBJ1-5	TGTGCCAGCAGCCACCCCGGACAGGTAGGGCCCCAGCATTTT	CASSHPGQVGPQHF
TRBV19	-	few	TRBJ2-1	TGTGCCAGTAGTTGGGGGAGCTCCTACAATGAGCAGTTCTTC	CASSWGSSYNEQFF
TRBV5-1	-	many	TRBJ1-4	TGCGCCAGCAGCTTCGGGGGCCGGGATAATGAAAAACTGTTTTTT	CASSFGGRDNEKLFF
TRBV18	-	-	TRBJ2-1	TGTGCCAGCTCACCACTGCTCGGCAATGAGCAGTTCTTC	CASSPLLGNEQFF
TRBV30	-	many	TRBJ2-3	TGTGCCTGGAGTGTAGAAGTCACAGATACGCAGTATTTT	CAWSVEVTDTQYF
TRBV6-9	-	-	TRBJ1-6	TGTGCCAGCAGTTACCAGGGTTTGGATTCACCCCTCCACTTT	CASSYQGLDSPLHF
TRBV20-1	-	-	TRBJ1-2	TGCAGTGCTAGAGTGAGGGCGAAGAGCTATGGCTACACCTTC	CSARVRAKSYGYTF
TRBV6-2/TRBV6-3	-	few	TRBJ1-2	TGTGCCAGCAGCCCTGGGACCAGGCCCCGGTATGGCTACACCTTC	CASSPGTRPRYGYTF
TRBV20-1	-	many	TRBJ2-7	TGCAGTGCTAGAGGGACTGCCTCCTACGAGCAGTACTTC	CSARGTASYEQYF